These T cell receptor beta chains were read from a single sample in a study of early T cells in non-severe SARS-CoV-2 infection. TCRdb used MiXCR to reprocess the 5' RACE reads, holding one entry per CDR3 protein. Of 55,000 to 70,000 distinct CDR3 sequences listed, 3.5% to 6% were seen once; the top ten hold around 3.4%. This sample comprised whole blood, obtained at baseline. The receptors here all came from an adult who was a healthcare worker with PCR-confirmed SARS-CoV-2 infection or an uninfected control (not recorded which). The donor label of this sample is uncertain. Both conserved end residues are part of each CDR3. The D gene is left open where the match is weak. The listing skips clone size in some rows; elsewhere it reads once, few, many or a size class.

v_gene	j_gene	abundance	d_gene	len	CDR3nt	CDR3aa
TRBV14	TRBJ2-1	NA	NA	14	TGTGCCAGCAGCCCTCGGGACTTCTACAATGAGCAGTTCTTC	CASSPRDFYNEQFF
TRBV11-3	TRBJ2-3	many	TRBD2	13	TGTGCCAGCAGCCTAGCGGGGGAGGATACGCAGTATTTT	CASSLAGEDTQYF
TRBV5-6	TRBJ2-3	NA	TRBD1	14	TGTGCCAGCAGCCGGGACAGGGCTAGAGATACGCAGTATTTT	CASSRDRARDTQYF
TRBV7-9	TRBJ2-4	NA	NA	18	TGTGCCAGCAGCATCCGCGGTTCGTTCGGTGCTTCCAAAAACATTCAGTACTTC	CASSIRGSFGASKNIQYF
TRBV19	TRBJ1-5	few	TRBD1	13	TGTGCCAGTAGTGGGACAGCCTATCAGCCCCAGCATTTT	CASSGTAYQPQHF
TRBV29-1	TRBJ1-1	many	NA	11	TGCAGCGTTACCCCAAACACTGAAGCTTTCTTT	CSVTPNTEAFF
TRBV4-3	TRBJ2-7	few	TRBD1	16	TGCGCCAGCAGCCAAGAAAGAGGACAGGCCACCTACGAGCAGTACTTC	CASSQERGQATYEQYF
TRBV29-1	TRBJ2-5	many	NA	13	TGCAGCGCCGACAAGGGGCAGGGAGAGACCCAGTACTTC	CSADKGQGETQYF
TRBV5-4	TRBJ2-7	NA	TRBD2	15	TGTGCCAGCAGCTTGGACGGCGGGGGAACGGGTGAGCAGTACTTC	CASSLDGGGTGEQYF
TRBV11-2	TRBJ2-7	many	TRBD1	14	TGTGCCAGCAGCACAAGGACAGGGGGCAGTGAGCAGTACTTC	CASSTRTGGSEQYF
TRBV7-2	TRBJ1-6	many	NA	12	TGTGCCAGCAGCTTAACCAATTCACCCCTCCACTTT	CASSLTNSPLHF
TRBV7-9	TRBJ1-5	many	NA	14	TGTGCCAGCAGCTTAGTTACGAGCAATCAGCCCCAGCATTTT	CASSLVTSNQPQHF
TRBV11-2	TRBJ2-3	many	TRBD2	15	TGTGCCAGCTTTTCCCCCGGGGGGGCGGTAGATACGCAGTATTTT	CASFSPGGAVDTQYF
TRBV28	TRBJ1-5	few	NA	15	TGTGCCAGCAGCCCTCGGCAGCAGAGCAATCAGCCCCAGCATTTT	CASSPRQQSNQPQHF
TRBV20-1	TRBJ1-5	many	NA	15	TGCAGTACCTTTATGGGCGGAAATAGCAATCAGCCCCAGCATTTT	CSTFMGGNSNQPQHF
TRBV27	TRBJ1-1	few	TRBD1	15	TGTGCCAGCAGTAGATCAACAGGGGGAGATACTGAAGCTTTCTTT	CASSRSTGGDTEAFF
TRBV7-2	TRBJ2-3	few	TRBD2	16	TGTGCCAGCAGCTCTCATAGCGGGGGCACAGGGGATACGCAGTATTTT	CASSSHSGGTGDTQYF
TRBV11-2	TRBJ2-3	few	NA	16	TGTGCCAGCAGCTTATCTGTGACTTCTCTGCGTGATACGCAGTATTTT	CASSLSVTSLRDTQYF
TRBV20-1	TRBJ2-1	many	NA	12	TGCAGTGCTCCTAGATTTAACAATGAGCAGTTCTTC	CSAPRFNNEQFF
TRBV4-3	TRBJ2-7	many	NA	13	TGCGCCAGCAGCCTAGGCGCAGGGGACGAGCAGTACTTC	CASSLGAGDEQYF
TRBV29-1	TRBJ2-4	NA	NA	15	TGCAGCGTTGGCGGGGATTTCCTAGCCAAAAACATTCAGTACTTC	CSVGGDFLAKNIQYF
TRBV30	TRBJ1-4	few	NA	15	TGTGCCTGGAGTCCCTCGCCAGGGAAAGGGGAAAAACTGTTTTTT	CAWSPSPGKGEKLFF
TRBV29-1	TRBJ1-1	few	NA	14	TGCAGCGTTGATCCGACAGGCCAGAACACTGAAGCTTTCTTT	CSVDPTGQNTEAFF
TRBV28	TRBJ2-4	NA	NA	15	TGTGCCAGCAGTTTCGGGGGGCGCGCCAAAAACATTCAGTACTTC	CASSFGGRAKNIQYF
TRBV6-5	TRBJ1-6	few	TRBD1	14	TGTGCCAGCAGTGTGAGACAGGGATATTCACCCCTCCACTTT	CASSVRQGYSPLHF
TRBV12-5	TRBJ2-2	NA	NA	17	TGTGCTAGTGGTTTTAGTCCCGACAGACCCAACACCGGGGAGCTGTTTTTT	CASGFSPDRPNTGELFF
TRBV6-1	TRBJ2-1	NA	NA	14	TGTGCCAGCGGGCGGGCAGGCTTCTACAATGAGCAGTTCTTC	CASGRAGFYNEQFF
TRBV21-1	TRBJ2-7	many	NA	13	TGTGCCAGCAGCAAAGACAGGGTCTACGAGCAGTACTTC	CASSKDRVYEQYF
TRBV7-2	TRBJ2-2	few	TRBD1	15	TGTGCCAGCAGCTCGGGACAGATGAACACCGGGGAGCTGTTTTTT	CASSSGQMNTGELFF
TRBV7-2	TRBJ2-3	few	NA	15	TGTGCCAGCAGCCTGGGGACATCCCTGACAGATACGCAGTATTTT	CASSLGTSLTDTQYF
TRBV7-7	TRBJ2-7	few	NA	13	TGTGCTAGCAGCCGATCGGGGGTTGGAGAGCAGTACTTC	CASSRSGVGEQYF
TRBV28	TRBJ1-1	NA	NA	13	TGTGCCAGCAGCCCTGGGGGCAGCCCTGAAGCTTTCTTT	CASSPGGSPEAFF
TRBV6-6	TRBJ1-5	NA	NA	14	TGTGCCAGCAGAGGGACCGAACAATATCAGCCCCAGCATTTT	CASRGTEQYQPQHF
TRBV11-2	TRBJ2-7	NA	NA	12	TGTGCCAGCGGAGGAGCTTCCTACGAGCAGTACTTC	CASGGASYEQYF
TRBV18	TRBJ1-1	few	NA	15	TGTGCCAGCTCACCAAATCAGGGGAGAGACACTGAAGCTTTCTTT	CASSPNQGRDTEAFF
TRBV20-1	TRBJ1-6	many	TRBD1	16	TGCAGTGCTAGAGCGGTCGGACAGGGGAATTCATCACCCCTCCACTTT	CSARAVGQGNSSPLHF
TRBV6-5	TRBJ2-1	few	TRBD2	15	TGTGCCAGCAGTTACTACGGGGGGGCCTACAATGAGCAGTTCTTC	CASSYYGGAYNEQFF